The 21 T cell receptor beta chains below come from one sample, sequenced in a study of T cells after yellow fever vaccination. TCRdb independently ran MiXCR on the 5' RACE reads; one entry per CDR3 protein. The data show 200,000 to 300,000 distinct CDR3 sequences, around 6.7% seen once. Sequenced material: CD4+ T cells sorted from PBMCs, taken on the day of the yellow fever booster vaccination. The source of these receptors is a man aged 25-45 years who received the YFV17D yellow fever vaccine.

This rearrangement joins TRBV18 to TRBJ2-7; a weak D match, TRBD2 (5 bases). Germline V lookup: CDR1 KGHSH, CDR2 LQKENI. V was cut by 1 base and J by 0 bases, with 16 bases left in between. This CDR3 region has 17 residues. The CDR3 coding sequence is TGTGCCAGCTCACCACTAGCGCCAACACCTCCCTCCTACGAGCAGTACTTC. Translation: CASSPLAPTPPSYEQYF.

The J gene is TRBJ2-5, the V gene TRBV12-3 or TRBV12-4; D assignment may be TRBD1 or TRBD2 (5 bases each). This CDR3 has 14 residues. V lost 6 bases to trimming and J lost 2 bases, with 13 bases between them. CDR3 DNA: TGTGCCAGCAGGACTGACAGCGGACAAGAGACCCAGTACTTC. Protein: CASRTDSGQETQYF.

The V and J genes are TRBV29-1 and TRBJ2-5; 10 bases are a match to TRBD2. Germline trimming cut 6 bases from V and 4 bases from J; bases unmatched to any gene: 5. The CDR3 runs 13 residues. Per the germline V gene, CDR1 is SQVTM and CDR2 is ANQGSEA. CDR3 region: CSVASGSGETQYF. In nucleotides, the CDR3 is TGCAGCGTAGCTAGCGGGAGTGGAGAGACCCAGTACTTC.

The chain couples TRBV10-3 to TRBJ2-1, with D tentatively TRBD2 (6 bases). V was shortened by 5 bases and J by 7 bases, with 9 bases between the two germline ends. CDR1 and CDR2 (germline): ENHRY, SYGVKD. This CDR3 has 12 amino acids. CDR3 coding DNA: TGTGCCATCAGTATAGCGGAAAATGAGCAGTTCTTC. Amino acids: CAISIAENEQFF.

The chain recombines TRBV14 with TRBJ2-7; D is perhaps TRBD2 (6 bases). The germline V gene encodes CDR1 SGHDN and CDR2 FVKESK. This CDR3 spans 13 amino acids. Trimming removed 1 base from V and 9 bases from J, with 13 bases in between. CDR3 DNA: TGTGCCAGCAGCCAAGTTAATCTCGGGGGGCAGTACTTC. Protein product: CASSQVNLGGQYF.

The gene calls are TRBV6-1 and TRBJ1-1, with 7 bases fitting TRBD1. Germline V gives CDR1 MNHNS, CDR2 SASEGT. This CDR3 comprises 18 residues. Germline trimming cut 1 base from V and 4 bases from J; bases unmatched to any gene: 15. In DNA form, the CDR3 reads TGTGCCAGCAGTGAAGGGTACCTACGCAGGGGGAAGGCCACTGAAGCTTTCTTT. Protein product: CASSEGYLRRGKATEAFF.

This clonotype was counted between two and nine times. This sequence joins TRBV18 and TRBJ1-2; maybe TRBD1 (6 bases). Germline loops: CDR1 KGHSH, CDR2 LQKENI. This CDR3 has 13 amino acids. V was pared by 2 bases and J by 8 bases, with 12 bases between. Here the CDR3 reads CASSPSRGEGYTF. DNA of the CDR3: TGTGCCAGCTCACCATCCAGGGGAGAAGGCTACACCTTC.

With respect to this clonotype: A read error may explain this, as a much larger clone is one base away. The chain uses TRBV24-1 and TRBJ2-3, with D possibly TRBD1 on 6 matching bases. This CDR3 has 14 amino acids. Per the germline V gene, CDR1 is KGHDR and CDR2 is SFDVKD. Trimming took 4 bases from V and 6 from J, leaving 13 bases between them. The CDR3 coding sequence is TGTGCCACCAGTGAGGGGGCAGGGGTGGATACGCAGTATTTT. Encoded protein: CATSEGAGVDTQYF.

This clonotype was found a few times. This chain connects TRBV20-1 to TRBJ2-4; 8 nucleotides match TRBD2. CDR3 length: 14 amino acids. Germline lookup yields CDR1 DFQATT and CDR2 SNEGSKA (reference sequence). V dropped 4 bases and J dropped 2; count of bases not matched to a gene: 4. CDR3 nucleotide sequence: TGCAGTGCTATCCCGGGAGGGCCCAAAAACATTCAGTACTTC. Translation: CSAIPGGPKNIQYF.

This clonotype was counted a few times. The chain recombines TRBV7-8 with TRBJ2-6; 9 bases are a match to TRBD1. This CDR3 region has 17 residues. Germline values: CDR1 SGHVS, CDR2 FQNEAQ. With 2 bases clipped from V and 1 base from J, the junction kept 3 bases outside the gene matches. Written as DNA, the CDR3 is TGTGCCAGCAGCTTACTGGACAGGGGTTCTGGGGCCAACGTCCTGACTTTC. Encoded protein: CASSLLDRGSGANVLTF.

This rearrangement joins TRBV4-2 to TRBJ2-3, with D maybe TRBD2 (6 bases). The CDR3 spans 15 residues. Trimming cost V 4 bases and J 5 bases, with 16 bases left between them. Germline CDR1 is LGHNA and CDR2 is YNFKEQ. In DNA, the CDR3 is TGTGCCAGCAGCCCTCCAGCGGGCAAAGGAGATACGCAGTATTTT. Its translation: CASSPPAGKGDTQYF.

V and J are TRBV29-1 and TRBJ2-4, with D perhaps assigned TRBD1 or TRBD2 (5 bases each). Between the trimmed V and J ends, which lost 8 bases and 2 bases, there was a span of 10 bases. The CDR3 sequence is 12 residues long. Germline CDR1 SQVTM, CDR2 ANQGSEA. As DNA, the CDR3 is TGCAGCTTTCAGGGACCCAAAAACATTCAGTACTTC. Translated, it gives CSFQGPKNIQYF.

The chain recombines TRBV9 with TRBJ1-1; the D is unclear. The V gene lost 5 bases and the J gene lost 10 bases, with 12 bases spanning the gap. Germline loops: CDR1 SGDLS, CDR2 YYNGEE. The CDR3 loop spans 11 amino acids. The CDR3 region has the DNA TGTGCCAGCAGTCGAGGTAAAAGAGCTTTCTTT. Translating gives CASSRGKRAFF.

The chain recombines TRBV18 with TRBJ2-3, with 8 bases matching TRBD2. V shed 2 bases, J shed 4 bases, and the junction held 5 bases outside the gene matches. CDR1 is KGHSH, CDR2 LQKENI, per germline. The CDR3 is 15 amino acids. CDR3 loop: CASSPGGLGADTQYF. The CDR3 DNA follows: TGTGCCAGCTCACCAGGGGGACTAGGCGCAGATACGCAGTATTTT.

This clonotype was observed at least ten times. V and J are TRBV5-1 and TRBJ2-1; 7 bases map to TRBD2. The CDR3 extends over 17 amino acids. CDR1 SGHRS and CDR2 YFSETQ come from the germline V gene. V dropped 4 bases and J dropped 0; count of bases not matched to a gene: 10. CDR3 sequence: CASSIRLAANSYNEQFF. As DNA, the CDR3 is TGCGCCAGCAGCATCCGACTAGCAGCGAACTCCTACAATGAGCAGTTCTTC. Variable domain in full (rest from reference TRBV5-1 and TRBJ2-1): KAGVTQTPRYLIKTRGQQVTLSCSPISGHRSVSWYQQTPGQGLQFLFEYFSETQRNKGNFPGRFSGRQFSNSRSEMNVSTLELGDSALYLCASSIRLAANSYNEQFFGPGTRLTVL.

CDR3 protein: CASSDLTSGSSYEQYF. The CDR3 bases are TGTGCCAGCAGCGACTTAACTAGCGGGAGCTCCTACGAGCAGTACTTC. The genes are TRBV5-6 and TRBJ2-7; TRBD2 aligns across 11 bases. The germline CDR1 and CDR2 sequences are SGHDT and YYEEEE. The CDR3 is made up of 16 amino acids. The J segment lost 0 bases and the V segment lost 4 bases, leaving 6 bases of the junction unmatched.

Remarks on this clonotype: A much larger clone is a single base away; this may be a read error. The chain combines TRBV20-1 with TRBJ1-1; 7 bases agree with TRBD1. Germline V lookup: CDR1 DFQATT, CDR2 SNEGSKA (reference sequence). The length of the CDR3 is 15 residues. The ends lost 3 bases at V and 4 bases at J; junction bases unmatched: 11. CDR3 amino acids: CSARPARGSTTEAFF. CDR3 coding DNA: TGCAGTGCTAGGCCTGCCAGGGGGAGCACCACTGAAGCTTTCTTT.

This clonotype has a count of ten or more. CDR3 coding DNA: TGTGCCAGCTCACCAGACAGGAGTTCCATGGAGCAGTACTTC. Its protein product is CASSPDRSSMEQYF. The V call is TRBV18, the J call TRBJ2-7; tentative D call: TRBD1 (6 bases). CDR1 and CDR2 (germline): KGHSH, LQKENI. This CDR3 region has 14 residues. V was clipped by 2 bases and J by 7 bases, with 15 bases between them.

The V gene is TRBV5-1, the J gene TRBJ1-1; D gene unclear. Trimming cost V 0 bases and J 1 base, with 13 bases left between them. This CDR3 is built from 16 residues. CDR1 SGHRS and CDR2 YFSETQ come from the germline V gene. In DNA, the CDR3 is TGCGCCAGCAGCTTGGGTATGGGCAATCGGAACACTGAAGCTTTCTTT. Its protein is CASSLGMGNRNTEAFF.

This clonotype was recorded at least ten times. CDR3 sequence reads: CASRPVPGQGDTQYF. In DNA, the CDR3 is TGTGCCAGCAGGCCAGTCCCGGGACAGGGGGATACGCAGTATTTT. V and J are TRBV5-4 and TRBJ2-3, with 10 bases fitting TRBD1. V lost 5 bases and J lost 6; bases outside the gene matches: 9. Germline CDR1 reads SGHNT; CDR2 reads YYREEE (reference sequence). This CDR3 comprises 15 residues.

The chain has TRBV6-5 and TRBJ2-7, with a weak D call TRBD1 (5 bases). CDR1 and CDR2 (germline): MNHEY, SVGAGI. V was clipped by 6 bases and J by 4 bases, with 10 bases between them. CDR3 length equals 12 residues. In nucleotides, the CDR3 is TGTGCCAGCAGATCCAGGGTTTACGAGCAGTACTTC. Its protein is CASRSRVYEQYF.